The 14 T cell receptor beta chains below all came from one sample that was sequenced in a study of blood T cell repertoires in COVID-19. TCRdb's copy holds only in-frame clones and misses some; the assay was immunoSEQ multiplex PCR. The repertoire has over 200,000 clones, around 80% of them found once; the top ten carry roughly 1.8%. Sample: PBMCs or T cells enriched from blood (not recorded which). The receptors come from a man between 60 and 75 years old who had recovered from COVID-19.

This sequence joins TRBV30 and TRBJ2-7; 9 bases fit TRBD1. CDR1 is GTSNPN, CDR2 SVGIG, per germline (reference sequence). With 0 bases clipped from V and 1 base from J, the junction kept 13 bases outside the gene matches. CDR3 length: 18 residues. The CDR3 spells CAWSVWDRVGFSSYEQYF. The CDR3 DNA is TGTGCCTGGAGTGTATGGGACAGGGTAGGGTTTAGTTCCTACGAGCAGTACTTC.

The chain recombines TRBV12-3 or TRBV12-4 with TRBJ1-5, with D perhaps matching TRBD1 (5 bases). The CDR3 is 13 amino acids. Trimming removed 1 base at V and 9 bases at J, with 10 bases between. The CDR3 sequence: CASSLGGQGPQHF. CDR3 nucleotides: TGTGCCAGCAGTTTAGGAGGCCAGGGGCCCCAGCATTTT.

This chain uses TRBV19 with TRBJ2-1; 14 bases match TRBD2. Germline V gene sequence: CDR1 LNHDA, CDR2 SQIVND (reference sequence). With 4 bases clipped from V and 4 bases from J, the junction kept 3 bases outside the gene matches. CDR3 length: 16 residues. In DNA, the CDR3 is TGTGCCAGTAGTAGGACTAGCGGGGGGAAATACAATGAGCAGTTCTTC. This sequence encodes CASSRTSGGKYNEQFF. Supplemented by reference TRBV19 and TRBJ2-1, the full variable domain reads DGGITQSPKYLFRKEGQNVTLSCEQNLNHDAMYWYRQDPGQGLRLIYYSQIVNDFQKGDIAEGYSVSREKKESFPLTVTSAQKNPTAFYLCASSRTSGGKYNEQFFGPGTRLTVL.

DNA of the CDR3: TGTGCCAGCAGCGGATGGGACTTTAAAGAGACCCAGTACTTC. Its protein is CASSGWDFKETQYF. The V and J genes are TRBV7-6 and TRBJ2-5; perhaps TRBD2 as D (6 bases). CDR1 SGHVS and CDR2 FNYEAQ come from the germline V gene. Trimming took 5 bases from V and 3 from J, leaving 13 bases between them. This CDR3 is built from 14 residues.

V and J are TRBV4-1 and TRBJ1-2; 7 bases are shared with TRBD1. This CDR3 is 16 amino acids long. The junction had 12 bases not matched to a gene; V was cut back by 0 bases and J by 8 bases. Germline CDR1 reads MGHRA; CDR2 reads YSYEKL. The CDR3: CASSQEEGRQGGGYTF. The CDR3 DNA sequence: TGCGCCAGCAGCCAAGAAGAGGGGAGGCAGGGGGGAGGCTACACCTTC.

This clone came up once. The V and J genes are TRBV9 and TRBJ1-5; 7 positions agree with TRBD1. The CDR3 is 15 amino acids. Germline loops: CDR1 SGDLS, CDR2 YYNGEE. J was trimmed by 3 bases and V by 4 bases; bases with no gene match: 7. The CDR3 nucleotides are TGTGCCAGCAGCCCCGGACAGGTCTCCAATCAGCCCCAGCATTTT. It specifies CASSPGQVSNQPQHF.

This clone was detected once. V usage is TRBV18 and J usage is TRBJ1-1; no clear D. The V gene lost 2 bases and the J gene lost 1 base, with 5 bases spanning the gap. CDR1 and CDR2 from the germline V gene are KGHSH and LQKENI. This CDR3 has 13 residues. The chain's CDR3 is CASSPGRNTEAFF. The CDR3 region has the DNA TGTGCCAGCTCACCAGGCAGGAACACTGAAGCTTTCTTT.

The V and J genes are TRBV7-2 and TRBJ2-7, with a possible D match to TRBD1 (5 bases). Germline V gene data show CDR1 as SGHTA and CDR2 as FQGNSA. The CDR3 runs to 14 residues. Trimming removed 2 bases from V and 0 bases from J, with 8 bases in between. As DNA, the CDR3 is TGTGCCAGCAGCTTACAGGGTGCCTCCTACGAGCAGTACTTC. It codes for CASSLQGASYEQYF.

This clone was seen a handful of times. The chain employs TRBV30 and TRBJ2-3; 8 bases are shared with TRBD2. The V gene's germline CDR1 is GTSNPN and CDR2 SVGIG (reference sequence). J gave up 3 bases and V 6 bases, and 8 bases lay outside the gene matches. The CDR3 covers 14 residues. This CDR3 reads CACTLAETTDTQYF. DNA for the CDR3: TGTGCCTGCACACTAGCGGAGACTACAGATACGCAGTATTTT.

This clone was seen only once. The chain recombines TRBV9 with TRBJ1-2; 7 bases agree with TRBD1. The germline CDR1 and CDR2 sequences are SGDLS and YYNGEE. The CDR3 loop spans 13 amino acids. V lost 4 bases to trimming and J lost 7 bases; unmatched junction nucleotides: 7. CDR3 nucleotide sequence: TGTGCCAGCAGCCCAGGGGGTAAAGGTGGCTACACCTTC. As protein: CASSPGGKGGYTF.

The V gene is TRBV19, the J gene TRBJ2-5, with 7 positions matching TRBD1. The CDR3 extends over 14 amino acids. In germline, CDR1 is LNHDA, CDR2 SQIVND (reference sequence). J lost 0 bases, V lost 7 bases, and 5 bases had no gene match. This CDR3 reads CASNPQGYQETQYF. The CDR3 nucleotides read TGTGCCAGTAATCCACAGGGGTACCAAGAGACCCAGTACTTC.

The rearrangement joins TRBV6-2 or TRBV6-3 to TRBJ2-4, with 8 bases that match TRBD2. CDR3 size: 19 residues. The germline V gene encodes CDR1 MNHEY and CDR2 SVGEGT. The ends lost 6 bases at V and 0 bases at J; junction bases unmatched: 16. CDR3 sequence: CASSSTSGPFFLAKNIQYF. CDR3 DNA: TGTGCCAGCAGCTCAACTAGCGGACCATTTTTTTTAGCCAAAAACATTCAGTACTTC.

The V and J genes are TRBV20-1 and TRBJ1-3; no definite D call. CDR1 is DFQATT, CDR2 SNEGSKA, per germline (reference sequence). Trimming took 3 bases from V and 1 from J, leaving 10 bases between them. The CDR3 is made up of 14 amino acids. Here the CDR3 reads CSASHAQSGNTIYF. CDR3 DNA: TGCAGTGCTAGTCATGCACAATCTGGAAACACCATATATTTT.

The rearrangement uses TRBV4-3 and TRBJ2-2, with D possibly being TRBD2 (7 bases). Germline V gene data show CDR1 as LGHNA and CDR2 as YSLEER. The CDR3 is 15 residues long. Trimming left V 3 bases short and J 7 bases short, with 15 bases between. CDR3 region: CASSHPGRGLGELFF. The CDR3 nucleotides read TGCGCCAGCAGCCATCCCGGGCGGGGGCTCGGGGAGCTGTTTTTT.